This TCR beta chain was sequenced during a study of shared clonotypes between healthy human individuals. Whole-study context: With ages of 18 to 49, the donors were two women and a few men.

This clone was counted a single time. Its antigen is currently unknown. The ends were cut back, 5 bases at V and 5 bases at J, with 21 bases in the middle. The CDR3 has 16 residues. CDR1 and CDR2 from the germline V gene are LNHDA and SQIVND (reference sequence). Study-level findings and limits: Relative to memory subsets, naive subsets generally showed larger estimated richness.

Each subset's genomic DNA was shared equally among a number of immunoSEQ plates. Libraries were prepared by immunoSEQ multiplex PCR; TCRdb keeps only in-frame clonotypes and omits some of them. Altogether more than 400,000 clones are present, 90% to 97% being singletons, with the ten largest covering under 0.065%. This sequence originates from a young woman in good health. Sequenced: naive CD4+ T cells sorted from blood. Subset described: CD45RA+ positively selected. The rearrangement uses TRBV19 and TRBJ2-5; D may be TRBD1 (6 bases). Here the CDR3 reads CASSGRTAALGETQYF. CDR3 DNA sequence: TGTGCCAGTAGTGGGCGGACAGCCGCTTTGGGGGAGACCCAGTACTTC.